One sample yielded the 10 T cell receptor beta chains listed below, sequenced in a study of blood T cell repertoires in COVID-19. Generated by immunoSEQ multiplex PCR, the TCRdb table keeps only in-frame clones and is missing some. This table has 290,000 or so clones, about 90% appearing once. The source material was peripheral blood. The receptor source for this set is a man aged 18 to 30 with active or convalescent COVID-19.

This chain joins TRBV15 and TRBJ1-1; D is unresolved. Trimming stripped 0 bases from V and 4 bases from J, with 9 bases between. The CDR3 extends over 14 amino acids. Germline values: CDR1 LNHNV, CDR2 YYDKDF (reference sequence). The CDR3 is CATSREVTVTEAFF. The CDR3 bases are TGTGCCACCAGCAGAGAGGTCACAGTCACTGAAGCTTTCTTT.

This chain joins TRBV6-5 and TRBJ1-3, with D perhaps TRBD1 (5 bases). The CDR3 contains 14 residues. With 7 bases removed from V and 4 bases from J, the gap between germline ends came to 14 bases. Germline V gene sequence: CDR1 MNHEY, CDR2 SVGAGI. The CDR3 coding sequence is TGTGCCAGCACCCGTCGCCAGGGCGGAAACACCATATATTTT. Residues: CASTRRQGGNTIYF.

This clone was counted a single time. The rearrangement links TRBV19 to TRBJ2-5; TRBD1 matches at 9 bases. The CDR3 has 15 amino acids. Germline V gene data show CDR1 as LNHDA and CDR2 as SQIVND (reference sequence). The J segment lost 5 bases and the V segment lost 2 bases, leaving 6 bases of the junction unmatched. The CDR3 protein is CASSIPHRGQETQYF. As DNA, the CDR3 is TGTGCCAGTAGTATACCCCACAGGGGGCAGGAGACCCAGTACTTC.

In DNA, the CDR3 is TGTGCCAGCTCACCAAGGGACAGAGACCAAGAGACCCAGTACTTC. It is translated as CASSPRDRDQETQYF. J is TRBJ2-5 and V is TRBV18, with 7 bases lining up with TRBD1. Trimming took 2 bases from V and 0 from J; bases not matched to a gene: 3. Germline V gives CDR1 KGHSH, CDR2 LQKENI. This CDR3 region has 15 residues.

DNA of the CDR3: TGTGCCAGCAGTTTAAGGACAGGGTGGGGTGGCTACACCTTC. Translating it yields CASSLRTGWGGYTF. The rearrangement links TRBV28 to TRBJ1-2; 8 bases map to TRBD1. The CDR3 covers 14 residues. Unmatched junction bases numbered 6, after V lost 2 bases and J lost 7 bases. Germline V gene sequence: CDR1 MDHEN, CDR2 SYDVKM.

The V gene is TRBV5-1, the J gene TRBJ2-2; a possible D gene is TRBD2 (5 bases). Germline lookup yields CDR1 SGHRS and CDR2 YFSETQ. Trimming took 1 base from V and 6 from J, leaving 16 bases between them. This CDR3 has 16 amino acids. The CDR3 here is CASSLYASGESGELFF. CDR3 DNA: TGCGCCAGCAGCTTGTATGCCAGCGGAGAGTCCGGGGAGCTGTTTTTT.

The chain recombines TRBV7-9 with TRBJ1-3, with D possibly matching TRBD1 (5 bases). Trimming left V 5 bases short and J 4 bases short, with 18 bases between. Germline CDR1 and CDR2: SEHNR and FQNEAQ (reference sequence). CDR3 length: 16 residues. CDR3 residues: CASSSRELLIGNTIYF. Here the CDR3 DNA reads TGTGCCAGCAGCAGCAGGGAACTTCTAATCGGAAACACCATATATTTT. Drawing the rest from reference TRBV7-9 and TRBJ1-3, the complete variable domain is DTGVSQNPRHKITKRGQNVTFRCDPISEHNRLYWYRQTLGQGPEFLTYFQNEAQLEKSRLLSDRFSAERPKGSFSTLEIQRTEQGDSAMYLCASSSRELLIGNTIYFGEGSWLTVV.

In its sample, this clone was seen once. V is TRBV9 and J is TRBJ2-5, with a possible D match to TRBD2 (5 bases). The CDR3 spans 14 residues. Trimming took off 0 bases at V and 7 bases at J, with 13 bases between the two ends. The germline gives CDR1 SGDLS, CDR2 YYNGEE. This chain's CDR3 is CASSVDPSWGTQYF. The CDR3 nucleotides are TGTGCCAGCAGCGTAGATCCTAGCTGGGGGACCCAGTACTTC.

The chain links TRBV9 to TRBJ2-1; TRBD2 aligns across 10 bases. Germline CDR1 is SGDLS and CDR2 is YYNGEE. The CDR3 spans 17 residues. Unmatched junction bases numbered 10, after V lost 0 bases and J lost 7 bases. CDR3 DNA sequence: TGTGCCAGCAGCGTAGCTGGGTCGGGACTAGCGCCGAATGAGCAGTTCTTC. It translates to CASSVAGSGLAPNEQFF.

V gene TRBV3-1 (or the pseudogene TRBV3-2) combines with J gene TRBJ2-3, with D perhaps matching TRBD2 (6 bases). CDR3 size: 13 residues. V lost 2 bases and J lost 6, with 9 bases in between. The germline CDR1 and CDR2 sequences are LGHDT and YNNKEL (reference sequence). CDR3 sequence (DNA): TGTGCCAGCAGCCAACGGGAGCGTGATACGCAGTATTTT. As protein: CASSQRERDTQYF.